This entry concerns a single TCR beta chain. The antigen is unknown. This specimen belongs to a study of T cell responses to AZD1222 COVID-19 vaccine. General study points: Samples come after the peak T cell response, not at day 14. Donor demographics were predominantly white British with a female majority; clonal diversity may be underestimated. Just a handful of AZD1222 recipients were seropositive at baseline. Researchers report vaccine-associated CD4 TCRs spanning spike, with dominance at 160-218 and 743-854.

There are 15 residues in the CDR3. The germline V gene encodes CDR1 SGHTA and CDR2 FQGNSA. Unmatched junction bases numbered 4, after V lost 0 bases and J lost 5 bases. The repertoire was sequenced with immunoSEQ multiplex PCR; TCRdb's copy has only in-frame clones and lacks some. Counted here are 160,000 or so clones, approximately 86% occurring once; the ten biggest clones make up under 8%. Sequencing was performed on peripheral blood, taken after recovery from COVID-19. This TCR derives from an adult who had recovered from COVID-19. The V call is TRBV7-2, the J call TRBJ1-1; 9 nucleotides match TRBD1. CDR3 DNA sequence: TGTGCCAGCAGCTTAGCCCCAGGACAGGGGACTGAAGCTTTCTTT. Its translation is CASSLAPGQGTEAFF.